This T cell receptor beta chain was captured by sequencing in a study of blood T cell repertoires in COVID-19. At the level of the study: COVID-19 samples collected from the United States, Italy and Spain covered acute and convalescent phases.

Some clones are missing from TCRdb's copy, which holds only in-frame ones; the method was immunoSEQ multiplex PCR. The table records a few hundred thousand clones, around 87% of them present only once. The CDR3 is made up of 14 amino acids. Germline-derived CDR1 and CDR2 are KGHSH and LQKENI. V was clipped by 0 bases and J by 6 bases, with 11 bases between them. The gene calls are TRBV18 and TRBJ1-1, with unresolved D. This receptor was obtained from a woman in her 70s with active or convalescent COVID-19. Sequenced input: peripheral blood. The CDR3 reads CASSPPPLGSEAFF. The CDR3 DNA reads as TGTGCCAGCTCACCACCCCCTCTAGGCTCTGAAGCTTTCTTT.